This T cell receptor beta chain was sequenced during a study of blood T cell repertoires in COVID-19. Study background: The United States, Italy and Spain supplied acute and convalescent COVID-19 samples. Sources were T cells, B-cell-depleted T cells, or PBMCs; the material itself was cDNA or gDNA.

This clone appeared a single time. Using immunoSEQ multiplex PCR, the repertoire was profiled, and TCRdb retains in-frame clones only, with some absent. The sample has roughly 34,000 clones, 80% seen once. Germline loops: CDR1 LGHDT, CDR2 YNNKEL (reference sequence). V dropped 3 bases and J dropped 7 bases, with 15 bases sitting between them. The CDR3 length is 14 residues. The sequenced material came from peripheral blood. The J gene is TRBJ1-2, the V gene TRBV3-1 (or the pseudogene TRBV3-2), with no clear D. The sequence derives from a woman aged 70-85 years with acute or convalescent COVID-19. CDR3: CASSQSSLGVGYTF. The DNA of the CDR3 is TGTGCCAGCAGCCAGAGTTCCTTGGGAGTTGGCTACACCTTC.